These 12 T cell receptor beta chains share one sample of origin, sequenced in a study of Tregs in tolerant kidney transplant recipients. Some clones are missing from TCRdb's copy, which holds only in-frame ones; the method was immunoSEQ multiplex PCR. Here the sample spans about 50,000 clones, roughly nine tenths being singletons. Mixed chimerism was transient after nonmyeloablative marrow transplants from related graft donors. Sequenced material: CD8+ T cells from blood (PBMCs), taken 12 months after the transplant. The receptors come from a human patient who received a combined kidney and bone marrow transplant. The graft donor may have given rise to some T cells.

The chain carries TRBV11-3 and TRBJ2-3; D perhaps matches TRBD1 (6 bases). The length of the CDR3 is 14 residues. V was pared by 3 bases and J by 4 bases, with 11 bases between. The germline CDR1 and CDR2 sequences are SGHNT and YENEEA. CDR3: CASSFISGADTQYF. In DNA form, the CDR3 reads TGTGCCAGCAGCTTTATTTCAGGGGCAGATACGCAGTATTTT.

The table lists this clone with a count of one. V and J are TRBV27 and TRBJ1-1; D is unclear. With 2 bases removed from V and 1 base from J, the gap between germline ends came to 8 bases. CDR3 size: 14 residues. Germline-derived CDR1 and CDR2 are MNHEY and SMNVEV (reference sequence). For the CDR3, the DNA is TGTGCCAGCAGTTTAATTGCAGGGAACACTGAAGCTTTCTTT. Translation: CASSLIAGNTEAFF.

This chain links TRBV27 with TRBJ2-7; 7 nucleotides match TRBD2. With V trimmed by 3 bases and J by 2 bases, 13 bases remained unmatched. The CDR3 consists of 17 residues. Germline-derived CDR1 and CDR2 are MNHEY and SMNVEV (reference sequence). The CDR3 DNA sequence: TGTGCCAGCAGTTTTCAGTCTAGCGGAGGACCAACCTACGAGCAGTACTTC. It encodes CASSFQSSGGPTYEQYF.

The CDR3 DNA is TGTGCCAGCAGCGGGGGACTAGCGGGATTAAAAGAGACCCAGTACTTC. The encoded protein is CASSGGLAGLKETQYF. This chain connects TRBV5-8 to TRBJ2-5; 13 bases are a match to TRBD2. The CDR3 runs to 16 residues. Trimming cost V 4 bases and J 3 bases; bases outside gene matches: 6. The germline V gene encodes CDR1 SGHTS and CDR2 YDEGEE.

Here the CDR3 reads CASSPGRQVEETQYF. The CDR3 nucleotides are TGTGCCAGCAGCCCTGGTAGACAGGTGGAAGAGACCCAGTACTTC. The gene calls are TRBV9 and TRBJ2-5; a possible D gene is TRBD1 (6 bases). Germline-derived CDR1 and CDR2 are SGDLS and YYNGEE. The CDR3 has 15 residues. Trimming shortened V by 4 bases and J by 3 bases, and 16 bases separated the two germline ends.

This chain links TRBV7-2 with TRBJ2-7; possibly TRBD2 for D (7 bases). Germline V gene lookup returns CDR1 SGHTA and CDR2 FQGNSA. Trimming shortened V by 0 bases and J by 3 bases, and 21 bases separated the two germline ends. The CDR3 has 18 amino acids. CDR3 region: CASSLATLLGGPSYEQYF. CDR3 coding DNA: TGTGCCAGCAGCTTAGCGACGCTTTTGGGGGGGCCCAGCTACGAGCAGTACTTC.

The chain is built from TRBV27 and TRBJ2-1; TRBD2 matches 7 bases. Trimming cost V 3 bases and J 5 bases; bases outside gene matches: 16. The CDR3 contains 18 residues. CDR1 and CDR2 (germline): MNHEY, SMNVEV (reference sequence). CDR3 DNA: TGTGCCAGCAGTTTGGTATTGGGCGGGAGAACTAAGGACAATGAGCAGTTCTTC. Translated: CASSLVLGGRTKDNEQFF.

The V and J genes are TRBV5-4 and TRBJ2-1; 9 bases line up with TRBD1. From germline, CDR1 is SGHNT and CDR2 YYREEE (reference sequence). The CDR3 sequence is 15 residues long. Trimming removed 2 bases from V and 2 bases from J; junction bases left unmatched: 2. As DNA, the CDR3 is TGTGCCAGCAGCTTAGGACAGGGGCCCTACAATGAGCAGTTCTTC. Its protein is CASSLGQGPYNEQFF.

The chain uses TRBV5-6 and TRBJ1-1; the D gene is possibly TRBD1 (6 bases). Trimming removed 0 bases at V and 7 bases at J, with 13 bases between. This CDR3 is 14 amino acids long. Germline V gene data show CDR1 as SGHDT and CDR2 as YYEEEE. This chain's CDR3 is CASSLGYQGNEAFF. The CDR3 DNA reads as TGTGCCAGCAGCTTGGGATACCAGGGGAATGAAGCTTTCTTT.

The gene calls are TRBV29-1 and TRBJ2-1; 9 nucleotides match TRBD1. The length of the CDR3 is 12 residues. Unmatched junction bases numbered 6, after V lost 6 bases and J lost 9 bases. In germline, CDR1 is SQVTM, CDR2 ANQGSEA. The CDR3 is CSVVQGAGEQFF. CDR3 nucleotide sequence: TGCAGCGTCGTACAGGGGGCGGGTGAGCAGTTCTTC.

The CDR3: CAWTPGMNTEAFF. The CDR3 nucleotides read TGTGCCTGGACGCCGGGAATGAACACTGAAGCTTTCTTT. This sequence joins TRBV30 and TRBJ1-1; D gene ambiguous. Trimming cost V 4 bases and J 0 bases, with 9 bases left between them. This CDR3 contains 13 residues. The germline CDR1 and CDR2 sequences are GTSNPN and SVGIG (reference sequence).

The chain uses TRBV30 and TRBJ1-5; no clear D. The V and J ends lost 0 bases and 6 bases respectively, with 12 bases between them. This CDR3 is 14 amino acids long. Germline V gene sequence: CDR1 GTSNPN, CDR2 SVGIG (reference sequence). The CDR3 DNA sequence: TGTGCCTGGAGTGTACTAGGTATGGCTCAGCCCCAGCATTTT. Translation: CAWSVLGMAQPQHF.